The 4 T cell receptor beta chains presented below share a single source sample, sequenced in a study of response to subunit inactivated influenza vaccine. TCRdb reprocessed the RT-PCR reads via MiXCR and lists one record per CDR3 protein. Among about 150,000 distinct CDR3 sequences listed, roughly a tenth were seen once. This material consisted of CD8+ T cells sorted from PBMCs, taken less than 30 months after vaccination. All receptors come from a man in his fifties or sixties who received an inactivated influenza vaccine.

This clonotype was recorded a few times. The chain uses TRBV7-6 and TRBJ2-3; 7 bases agree with TRBD1. This CDR3 has 14 amino acids. Trimming removed 1 base from V and 6 bases from J; junction bases left unmatched: 4. Germline loops: CDR1 SGHVS, CDR2 FNYEAQ. The CDR3, as DNA: TGTGCCAGCAGCTTAGAGCTACAGGGGGATACGCAGTATTTT. It is translated as CASSLELQGDTQYF.

V usage is TRBV6-1 and J usage is TRBJ2-2; D is ambiguous. The ends were cut back, 5 bases at V and 8 bases at J, with 15 bases in the middle. This CDR3 comprises 14 residues. In germline, CDR1 is MNHNS, CDR2 SASEGT. The CDR3 nucleotides read TGTGCCAGCAGTCCTCCGCCAAATTCGGGGGAGCTGTTTTTT. It codes for CASSPPPNSGELFF.

There are many counts of this clonotype. The chain couples TRBV12-3 or TRBV12-4 to TRBJ2-1; no clear D. The CDR3 sequence is 11 residues long. V dropped 3 bases and J dropped 6 bases, with 3 bases sitting between them. The CDR3 DNA sequence: TGTGCCAGCAGTTTCGGCAATGAGCAGTTCTTC. It yields the protein CASSFGNEQFF.

This clonotype showed up just a few times. The genes are TRBV6-2 or TRBV6-3 and TRBJ2-1, with 9 nucleotides matching TRBD2. Germline CDR1 and CDR2: MNHEY and SVGEGT. This CDR3 spans 17 amino acids. The V segment lost 3 bases and the J segment 6 bases; nucleotides outside the gene matches: 12. The CDR3 loop reads CASSYRLLAGRFNEQFF. The CDR3 DNA reads as TGTGCCAGCAGTTATCGCTTGCTAGCGGGACGGTTCAATGAGCAGTTCTTC.